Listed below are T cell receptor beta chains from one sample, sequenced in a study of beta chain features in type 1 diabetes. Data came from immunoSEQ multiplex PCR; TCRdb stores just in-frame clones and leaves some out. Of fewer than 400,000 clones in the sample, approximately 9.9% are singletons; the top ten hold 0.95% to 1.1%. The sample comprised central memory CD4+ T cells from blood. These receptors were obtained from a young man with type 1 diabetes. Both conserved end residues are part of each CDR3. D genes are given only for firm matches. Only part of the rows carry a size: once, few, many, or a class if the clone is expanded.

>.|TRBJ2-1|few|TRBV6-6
TGTGCCAGCAAGGGTTACGAGATTGAGCAGTTCTTC
CASKGYEIEQFF
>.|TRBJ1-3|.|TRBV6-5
TGTGCCAGCAGTTACGGGACGGCTTCTGGAAACACCATATATTTT
CASSYGTASGNTIYF
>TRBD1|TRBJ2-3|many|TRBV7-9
TGTGCCAGCAGCCTAACAGGGGCAGATACGCAGTATTTT
CASSLTGADTQYF
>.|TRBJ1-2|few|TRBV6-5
TGTGCCGCGAGGGCCGTAGCTAACTATGGCTACACCTTC
CAARAVANYGYTF
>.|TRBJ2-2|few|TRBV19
TGTGCCAGTAGTAAAAGACACACCGGGGAGCTGTTTTTT
CASSKRHTGELFF
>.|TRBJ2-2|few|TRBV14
TGTGCCAGCAGCCAAGATCTAAGCAGGGAGAACACCGGGGAGCTGTTTTTT
CASSQDLSRENTGELFF
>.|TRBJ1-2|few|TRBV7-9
TGTGCCAGCAGCTCCTACGGGAGGGCGGGCTATGGCTACACCTTC
CASSSYGRAGYGYTF
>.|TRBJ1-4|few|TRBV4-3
TGCGCCAGCAGCCAAGCAGGGACTAATGAAAAACTGTTTTTT
CASSQAGTNEKLFF
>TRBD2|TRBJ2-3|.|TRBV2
TGTGCCAGTCTCCGGGACTACCAGACCACGCAGTATTTT
CASLRDYQTTQYF
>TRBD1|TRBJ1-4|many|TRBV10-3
TGTGCCATCAGGGGACAGGGCCGCGGTGAAAAACTGTTTTTT
CAIRGQGRGEKLFF